Each of the 31 T cell receptor beta chains below was sequenced from the same sample in a study of beta chain features in type 1 diabetes. The sequenced template was cDNA made from the entire isolated RNA. The method was immunoSEQ multiplex PCR; TCRdb's version includes in-frame clones alone and lacks a portion of them. This table has some 240,000 clones, around 16% appearing once. Broader study findings: In every one of the four CD4+ subsets, TCRB CDR3s were moderately but significantly shorter in Type 1 diabetes patients.

These receptors lack a known antigen. The sequenced sample consisted of naive CD4+ T cells from blood. These receptors were collected from a man aged 25-40 years with type 1 diabetes.

There are a few counts of this clone. The chain combines TRBV15 with TRBJ2-7; TRBD2 matches 10 bases. Per the germline V gene, CDR1 is LNHNV and CDR2 is YYDKDF (reference sequence). The CDR3 runs 17 residues. The V and J ends lost 3 bases and 7 bases, in that order; junction bases with no gene match: 15. The CDR3 DNA sequence: TGTGCCACCAGCAGCTTACAATTACCGGGACTAGCGAGAGAGCAGTACTTC. This translates into CATSSLQLPGLAREQYF.

The chain recombines TRBV2 with TRBJ2-3, with D possibly TRBD1 on 6 matching bases. The V gene's germline CDR1 is SNHLY and CDR2 FYNNEI. V was clipped by 6 bases and J by 2 bases, with 9 bases between them. The CDR3 runs 13 residues. DNA of the CDR3: TGTGCCAGCAGAGGGGACAACACAGATACGCAGTATTTT. This translates into CASRGDNTDTQYF.

The rearrangement links TRBV11-3 to TRBJ2-1, with TRBD2 identical over 7 bases. This CDR3 contains 12 residues. Germline V lookup: CDR1 SGHNT, CDR2 YENEEA. With V trimmed by 7 bases and J by 7 bases, 4 bases remained unmatched. For the CDR3, the DNA is TGTGCCAGCAAAGGCGGGAGTAATGAGCAGTTCTTC. Its translation is CASKGGSNEQFF.

The gene calls are TRBV4-3 and TRBJ1-2; 7 bases agree with TRBD1. The CDR3 extends over 14 amino acids. Germline lookup yields CDR1 LGHNA and CDR2 YSLEER. V shed 4 bases and J 2 bases; nucleotides not matched to a gene: 4. This chain's CDR3 is CASSRIQGNYGYTF. CDR3 DNA sequence: TGCGCCAGCAGCCGCATACAGGGGAACTATGGCTACACCTTC.

The chain couples TRBV6-6 to TRBJ1-2; no firm D call. V lost 7 bases, J lost 8 bases, and 11 bases lay in between. This CDR3 has 11 residues. Germline CDR1 MNHNY, CDR2 SVGAGI (reference sequence). DNA for the CDR3: TGTGCCAGCAATGAACTGTTCGGCTACACCTTC. As protein: CASNELFGYTF.

This rearrangement joins TRBV5-1 to TRBJ2-5, with D perhaps assigned TRBD1 or TRBD2 (5 bases each). The CDR3 has 16 residues. CDR1 and CDR2 from the germline V gene are SGHRS and YFSETQ. Trimming cost V 4 bases and J 2 bases, with 18 bases left between them. CDR3 in DNA: TGCGCCAGCAGCAGGGAGCTTGGGTCAGGGCAAGAGACCCAGTACTTC. It codes for CASSRELGSGQETQYF.

V usage is TRBV4-1 and J usage is TRBJ1-5; D uncertain. Per the germline V gene, CDR1 is MGHRA and CDR2 is YSYEKL. The CDR3 extends over 14 amino acids. Trimming removed 0 bases from V and 3 bases from J, with 6 bases in between. CDR3 loop: CASSQDEVNQPQHF. The DNA of the CDR3 is TGCGCCAGCAGCCAAGATGAGGTCAATCAGCCCCAGCATTTT.

This clone showed up just a few times. This chain joins TRBV5-1 and TRBJ2-7; 7 nucleotides line up with TRBD2. The CDR3 covers 15 residues. V was pared by 3 bases and J by 3 bases, with 9 bases of the junction left unmatched. In germline, CDR1 is SGHRS, CDR2 YFSETQ. The CDR3: CASSYLPGGDYEQYF. The CDR3 region has the DNA TGCGCCAGCAGCTACCTTCCGGGAGGAGACTACGAGCAGTACTTC.

This rearrangement joins TRBV4-2 to TRBJ2-4; perhaps TRBD2 as D (5 bases). Germline V gives CDR1 LGHNA, CDR2 YNFKEQ. V was pared by 8 bases and J by 5 bases, with 16 bases between. The CDR3 is made up of 14 amino acids. This CDR3 reads CASQGGGTENIQYF. The CDR3 coding sequence is TGTGCCAGCCAAGGCGGAGGAACAGAAAACATTCAGTACTTC.

The V and J genes are TRBV6-1 and TRBJ2-4, with TRBD1 as a possible D gene (5 bases). The CDR3 has 13 residues. Germline CDR1 is MNHNS and CDR2 is SASEGT. Trimming left V 1 base short and J 10 bases short, with 11 bases between. CDR3 protein: CASSEVVPGIQYF. For the CDR3, the DNA is TGTGCCAGCAGTGAAGTCGTCCCAGGGATTCAGTACTTC.

On this clone: At one end, the junction sequence differs from germline, possibly due to a read error. J is TRBJ2-7 and V is TRBV18, with D maybe TRBD1 (7 bases). The V gene's germline CDR1 is KGHSH and CDR2 LQKENI. This CDR3 is 13 amino acids long. This chain's CDR3 is CASSLGGGRKGNF. CDR3 sequence (DNA): TGTGCCAGCTCACTTGGAGGGGGCAGAAAAGGAAACTTC. Drawing the rest from reference TRBV18 and TRBJ2-7, the complete variable domain is NAGVMQNPRHLVRRRGQEARLRCSPMKGHSHVYWYRQLPEEGLKFMVYLQKENIIDESGMPKERFSAEFPKEGPSILRIQQVVRGDSAAYFCASSLGGGRKGNFGPGTRLTVT.

This clone has just a few counts. V is TRBV29-1 and J is TRBJ1-4; D ambiguous. CDR1 is SQVTM, CDR2 ANQGSEA, per germline. Trimming removed 2 bases from V and 5 bases from J, with 9 bases in between. The CDR3 contains 13 residues. In DNA, the CDR3 is TGCAGCGTTGAACCGGAGAGCAATGAAAAACTGTTTTTT. This encodes CSVEPESNEKLFF.

The CDR3: CASVWLAGARETQYF. The CDR3 nucleotides read TGTGCCAGCGTTTGGCTAGCGGGAGCCCGGGAGACCCAGTACTTC. The chain links TRBV7-9 to TRBJ2-5, with TRBD2 identical over 10 bases. After removal of 8 bases from V and 5 bases from J, the junction contained 11 bases not matched to a gene. From germline, CDR1 is SEHNR and CDR2 FQNEAQ (reference sequence). CDR3 length equals 15 residues.

This clone has more than one count but fewer than ten. The chain uses TRBV25-1 and TRBJ2-3; no clear D gene. The CDR3 runs to 12 residues. Germline CDR1 reads MGHDK; CDR2 reads SYGVNS. Deletions cut 2 bases from V and 5 bases from J, with 5 bases between. The CDR3 reads CASSEKGDTQYF. DNA of the CDR3: TGTGCCAGCAGTGAAAAGGGAGATACGCAGTATTTT. The entire variable domain, with the rest obtained from reference TRBV25-1 and TRBJ2-3, is as follows: EADIYQTPRYLVIGTGKKITLECSQTMGHDKMYWYQQDPGMELHLIHYSYGVNSTEKGDLSSESTVSRIRTEHFPLTLESARPSHTSQYLCASSEKGDTQYFGPGTRLTVL.

The chain couples TRBV7-3 to TRBJ2-1, with a weak D call TRBD2 (5 bases). Trimming shortened V by 5 bases and J by 7 bases, and 9 bases separated the two germline ends. The CDR3 runs 12 residues. The V gene's germline CDR1 is SGHTA and CDR2 FQGTGA. CDR3 protein: CASSPSGNEQFF. The CDR3 DNA sequence: TGTGCCAGCAGCCCCTCGGGGAATGAGCAGTTCTTC.

The table lists this clone with a few counts. The rearrangement links TRBV7-2 to TRBJ2-7; no clear D gene. V was cut by 1 base and J by 2 bases, with 6 bases left in between. The length of the CDR3 is 13 residues. CDR1 is SGHTA, CDR2 FQGNSA, per germline. DNA of the CDR3: TGTGCCAGCAGCTTAGGGCTGGCCTACGAGCAGTACTTC. Its translation: CASSLGLAYEQYF. Drawing the rest from reference TRBV7-2 and TRBJ2-7, the complete variable domain is GAGVSQSPSNKVTEKGKDVELRCDPISGHTALYWYRQSLGQGLEFLIYFQGNSAPDKSGLPSDRFSAERTGGSVSTLTIQRTQQEDSAVYLCASSLGLAYEQYFGPGTRLTVT.

This clone has just a few counts. The V and J genes are TRBV14 and TRBJ2-1; the match to TRBD2 covers 11 bases. Trimming cost V 4 bases and J 2 bases; bases outside gene matches: 4. In germline, CDR1 is SGHDN, CDR2 FVKESK. This CDR3 is built from 16 residues. CDR3 nucleotide sequence: TGTGCCAGCAGCCTCCCGACTAGCGGGACCTACAATGAGCAGTTCTTC. It is translated as CASSLPTSGTYNEQFF.

The genes are TRBV15 and TRBJ2-5; 7 bases are shared with TRBD1. CDR1 and CDR2 (germline): LNHNV, YYDKDF (reference sequence). CDR3 size: 14 residues. J was trimmed by 1 base and V by 4 bases; bases with no gene match: 3. The CDR3 DNA sequence: TGTGCCACCAGCACTGACAGGGCCCAAGAGACCCAGTACTTC. As protein: CATSTDRAQETQYF.

The rearrangement joins TRBV4-1 to TRBJ2-7; TRBD1 matches 9 bases. Germline trimming cut 0 bases from V and 0 bases from J; bases unmatched to any gene: 3. The CDR3 is 16 amino acids. Germline CDR1 MGHRA, CDR2 YSYEKL. The CDR3 spells CASSQETGGYSYEQYF. The CDR3 nucleotides are TGCGCCAGCAGCCAAGAAACAGGGGGCTACTCCTACGAGCAGTACTTC.

The V gene is TRBV4-1, the J gene TRBJ2-1; 13 bases line up with TRBD2. CDR1 MGHRA and CDR2 YSYEKL come from the germline V gene. This CDR3 comprises 17 residues. Germline trimming cut 0 bases from V and 10 bases from J; bases unmatched to any gene: 9. The CDR3 DNA reads TGCGCCAGCAGCCAAGACCGGACTAGCGGGAGATCTGCCGAGCAGTTCTTC. Its protein is CASSQDRTSGRSAEQFF.

This clone came up a few times. The chain recombines TRBV7-2 with TRBJ2-3; 9 bases are shared with TRBD1. The CDR3 has 15 amino acids. Germline V lookup: CDR1 SGHTA, CDR2 FQGNSA. Trimming removed 5 bases from V and 2 bases from J; junction bases left unmatched: 5. In nucleotides, the CDR3 is TGTGCCAGCAGCGCCGGACAGGGGACCACAGATACGCAGTATTTT. Amino acids: CASSAGQGTTDTQYF.

This clone was observed a few times. This chain joins TRBV5-5 and TRBJ2-6; D gene ambiguous. Germline V lookup: CDR1 SGHKS, CDR2 YYEKEE (reference sequence). The germline V and J ends were trimmed by 5 bases and 0 bases, with 9 bases remaining between them. This CDR3 region has 15 residues. CDR3 in DNA: TGTGCCAGCAGTACCGGCTCCTCTGGGGCCAACGTCCTGACTTTC. Protein: CASSTGSSGANVLTF.

This clone was seen only a few times. V is TRBV25-1 and J is TRBJ2-7, with TRBD1 identical over 7 bases. V dropped 6 bases and J dropped 3; count of bases not matched to a gene: 5. This CDR3 is 13 amino acids long. Germline V gene data show CDR1 as MGHDK and CDR2 as SYGVNS. In DNA, the CDR3 is TGTGCCAGCAGAGACAGGGTCCTCTACGAGCAGTACTTC. It codes for CASRDRVLYEQYF.

J is TRBJ2-3 and V is TRBV10-3; D ambiguous. V lost 6 bases to trimming and J lost 2 bases, with 6 bases between them. The CDR3 totals 12 residues. Germline V gene sequence: CDR1 ENHRY, CDR2 SYGVKD. The CDR3 DNA sequence: TGTGCCATCAGCGGTGTCACAGATACGCAGTATTTT. As protein: CAISGVTDTQYF.

There are a few counts of this clone. This chain links TRBV15 with TRBJ2-7, with 10 bases that match TRBD2. Germline CDR1 is LNHNV and CDR2 is YYDKDF (reference sequence). Trimming cost V 0 bases and J 2 bases; bases outside gene matches: 10. The CDR3 totals 18 residues. Here the CDR3 DNA reads TGTGCCACCAGCAGAGAGGGGGCTAGCGGGAGAACTACCTACGAGCAGTACTTC. Translated, it gives CATSREGASGRTTYEQYF.

This clone was picked up a small number of times. This chain joins TRBV29-1 and TRBJ1-1; D perhaps matches TRBD1 (6 bases). The CDR3 spans 13 residues. Trimming removed 5 bases from V and 0 bases from J, with 10 bases in between. Per the germline V gene, CDR1 is SQVTM and CDR2 is ANQGSEA. CDR3 nucleotides: TGCAGCGTTAACGGACAGATGAACACTGAAGCTTTCTTT. It is translated as CSVNGQMNTEAFF.

This chain joins TRBV29-1 and TRBJ1-1; TRBD1 matches 8 bases. This CDR3 has 11 residues. Germline trimming cut 8 bases from V and 6 bases from J; bases unmatched to any gene: 5. The V gene's germline CDR1 is SQVTM and CDR2 ANQGSEA. The CDR3 here is CSFQGAAEAFF. The CDR3 nucleotides are TGCAGCTTTCAGGGGGCCGCTGAAGCTTTCTTT.

J is TRBJ2-1 and V is TRBV27; 12 bases are shared with TRBD2. Losses at the gene ends were 6 bases for V and 4 bases for J; bases not matched to a gene: 4. The CDR3 is 15 residues long. CDR1 MNHEY and CDR2 SMNVEV come from the germline V gene (reference sequence). The CDR3 spells CASSLLAGGYNEQFF. CDR3 nucleotide sequence: TGTGCCAGCAGCCTGCTAGCGGGAGGGTACAATGAGCAGTTCTTC.

This clone came up a few times. The V call is TRBV9, the J call TRBJ2-4; D perhaps matches TRBD1 (5 bases). Per germline, CDR1 SGDLS and CDR2 YYNGEE. With 0 bases removed from V and 5 bases from J, the gap between germline ends came to 6 bases. The CDR3 contains 13 residues. DNA for the CDR3: TGTGCCAGCAGCGTAGAGGGGCAAAACATTCAGTACTTC. Protein product: CASSVEGQNIQYF. The variable domain in full, with the rest retrieved from reference TRBV9 and TRBJ2-4, is DSGVTQTPKHLITATGQRVTLRCSPRSGDLSVYWYQQSLDQGLQFLIQYYNGEERAKGNILERFSAQQFPDLHSELNLSSLELGDSALYFCASSVEGQNIQYFGAGTRLSVL.

This clone was picked up a small number of times. This rearrangement joins TRBV29-1 to TRBJ2-1; D unresolved. The germline V gene encodes CDR1 SQVTM and CDR2 ANQGSEA. The CDR3 contains 13 residues. V lost 4 bases and J lost 2, with 9 bases in between. The CDR3 DNA is TGCAGCGTTGTAGCAGCGCCCTACAATGAGCAGTTCTTC. Its translation is CSVVAAPYNEQFF.

V gene TRBV2 combines with J gene TRBJ2-2; 10 bases map to TRBD1. Germline values: CDR1 SNHLY, CDR2 FYNNEI. The CDR3 is made up of 14 amino acids. The V gene end was trimmed by 6 bases and the J gene end by 6 bases; junction bases not matched to a gene: 4. CDR3 protein: CASRGDRGAGELFF. The CDR3 coding sequence is TGTGCCAGCAGGGGGGACAGGGGAGCCGGGGAGCTGTTTTTT.